These T cell receptor beta chains were read from a single sample in a study of blood T cell repertoires in COVID-19. Profiling relied on immunoSEQ multiplex PCR, and the TCRdb table lists in-frame clones only, not all of them. This sample has 200,000 to 300,000 clones, with 85% to 95% found just once. Sequencing was performed on peripheral blood. These receptors were collected from a man aged 30 to 39 with COVID-19, enrolled during active disease. The CDR3 runs from the conserved cysteine through the conserved F or W. A D gene is named only where the DNA matches it firmly. Size tells how often a clone was seen (once, few, many) or the class of an expanded clone, and some rows leave it out.

d_call j_call clone_size v_call cdr3_aa cdr3_nt
NA TRBJ1-3 NA TRBV19 CASSGGNSGNTIYF TGTGCCAGTAGTGGCGGTAACTCTGGAAACACCATATATTTT
TRBD1 TRBJ1-1 NA TRBV4-1 CASSQMTGFGNTEAFF TGCGCCAGCAGCCAAATGACAGGGTTCGGGAACACTGAAGCTTTCTTT
NA TRBJ2-5 once TRBV29-1 CSVDSGNQETQYF TGCAGCGTTGACTCCGGGAACCAAGAGACCCAGTACTTC
NA TRBJ2-2 NA TRBV28 CATDTQGHGELFF TGTGCCACCGACACACAGGGTCACGGGGAGCTGTTTTTT
NA TRBJ2-2 few TRBV5-6 CASSLGGLYTGELFF TGTGCCAGCAGCCTCGGGGGTTTGTACACCGGGGAGCTGTTTTTT
NA TRBJ2-3 NA TRBV4-1 CASSQGLNALPDTQYF TGCGCCAGCAGCCAAGGACTTAACGCTCTCCCAGATACGCAGTATTTT
NA TRBJ2-4 NA TRBV5-4 CASSPTSGAKNIQYF TGTGCCAGCAGCCCTACGAGTGGAGCCAAAAACATTCAGTACTTC
TRBD1 TRBJ1-1 NA TRBV6-1 CASSEHVTGSTEAFF TGTGCCAGCAGTGAACACGTGACAGGGAGTACTGAAGCTTTCTTT
TRBD1 TRBJ2-2 NA TRBV6-2/TRBV6-3 CASSPSSGTVSTGELFF TGTGCCAGCAGTCCGTCGTCCGGGACAGTCTCGACCGGGGAGCTGTTTTTT
TRBD1 TRBJ2-1 NA TRBV10-3 CAIMRTGSMQGEQFF TGTGCCATCATGAGGACAGGGTCGATGCAGGGGGAGCAGTTCTTC
TRBD1 TRBJ1-2 NA TRBV19 CASSRDRGGYGYTF TGTGCCAGTAGTAGGGACAGGGGTGGCTATGGCTACACCTTC
TRBD2 TRBJ2-5 NA TRBV27 CASSLSQRGALETQYF TGTGCCAGCAGTTTATCCCAGCGGGGGGCGTTGGAGACCCAGTACTTC
TRBD1 TRBJ2-5 NA TRBV5-4 CASSPEDRETQYF TGTGCCAGCAGCCCCGAGGACAGGGAGACCCAGTACTTC
NA TRBJ1-5 NA TRBV6-6 CASSPHRDTNYSNQPQHF TGTGCCAGCAGTCCCCACCGGGACACCAATTATAGCAATCAGCCCCAGCATTTT
NA TRBJ2-7 NA TRBV29-1 CSVENSLYEQYF TGCAGCGTTGAAAACAGTCTCTACGAGCAGTACTTC
NA TRBJ1-1 NA TRBV19 CASTQMLSGTEAFF TGTGCCAGTACCCAGATGTTATCGGGAACTGAAGCTTTCTTT
TRBD1 TRBJ2-1 NA TRBV5-1 CASSLGTGENNEQFF TGCGCCAGCAGCTTGGGGACAGGGGAAAACAATGAGCAGTTCTTC
NA TRBJ1-6 NA TRBV14 CASSQDTATAYNSPLHF TGTGCCAGCAGCCAAGACACGGCGACAGCCTATAATTCACCCCTCCACTTT
NA TRBJ2-1 NA TRBV11-1 CASSLGGSRDEQFF TGTGCCAGCAGCTTAGGGGGATCCAGGGATGAGCAGTTCTTC
NA TRBJ2-3 NA TRBV7-9 CASSLEDKVTQYF TGTGCCAGCAGCTTAGAAGACAAGGTGACGCAGTATTTT
NA TRBJ2-3 NA TRBV10-3 CAINQGKPTSTDTQYF TGTGCCATCAACCAAGGAAAGCCGACTAGCACAGATACGCAGTATTTT
TRBD2 TRBJ2-3 NA TRBV7-6 CASSSWTSGGTDTQYF TGTGCCAGCAGCTCCTGGACTAGCGGGGGCACAGATACGCAGTATTTT
TRBD1 TRBJ1-1 NA TRBV29-1 CSDRTGPNTEAFF TGCAGCGACCGGACAGGGCCGAACACTGAAGCTTTCTTT
NA TRBJ1-5 once TRBV9 CASSVQGTPNQPQHF TGTGCCAGCAGCGTCCAGGGGACCCCCAATCAGCCCCAGCATTTT
NA TRBJ2-2 once TRBV5-4 CASSRDIGSDGELFF TGTGCCAGCAGCAGGGACATCGGATCGGACGGGGAGCTGTTTTTT
TRBD1 TRBJ2-2 NA TRBV6-6 CASRDSRDTGELFF TGTGCCAGCCGGGACAGTCGGGACACCGGGGAGCTGTTTTTT
NA TRBJ2-6 NA TRBV2 CASGRDRISGANVLTF TGTGCCAGTGGCCGGGATCGAATCTCTGGGGCCAACGTCCTGACTTTC
TRBD2 TRBJ2-3 once TRBV5-1 CASRSGGSTDTQYF TGCGCCAGCCGTTCGGGGGGTAGCACAGATACGCAGTATTTT
TRBD1 TRBJ1-4 NA TRBV5-1 CASSLATGLREKLFF TGCGCCAGCAGCTTGGCGACAGGGCTGCGGGAAAAACTGTTTTTT
TRBD1 TRBJ2-7 NA TRBV2 CASITGTGVEQYF TGTGCCAGTATTACCGGGACAGGGGTCGAGCAGTACTTC
TRBD1 TRBJ1-1 NA TRBV6-5 CASIIQGFLGTEAFF TGTGCCAGCATCATACAGGGGTTCTTAGGCACTGAAGCTTTCTTT
NA TRBJ2-1 once TRBV19 CASSISGANEQFF TGTGCCAGTAGTATAAGCGGAGCAAATGAGCAGTTCTTC
NA TRBJ1-1 NA TRBV28 CASGQPVNTEAFF TGTGCCAGCGGACAACCCGTGAACACTGAAGCTTTCTTT
NA TRBJ1-1 NA TRBV25-1 CASRQGIVNTEAFF TGTGCCAGCAGACAGGGCATCGTGAACACTGAAGCTTTCTTT
TRBD1 TRBJ2-5 NA TRBV23-1 CASSQFLPTGEQETQYF TGCGCCAGCAGTCAATTCCTACCGACAGGGGAACAAGAGACCCAGTACTTC
NA TRBJ1-2 few TRBV6-5 CASDSLRGKIYGYTF TGTGCCAGCGACAGTCTAAGGGGGAAGATCTATGGCTACACCTTC
NA TRBJ2-7 once TRBV5-4 CASSLDLQTAYEQYF TGTGCCAGCAGCCTAGACCTTCAAACTGCCTACGAGCAGTACTTC
TRBD1 TRBJ1-2 NA TRBV12-3/TRBV12-4 CASSPGTGQGYTF TGTGCCAGCAGTCCGGGGACAGGGCAAGGCTACACCTTC
TRBD2 TRBJ2-2 NA TRBV9 CASSSRGDTGELFF TGTGCCAGCAGCTCTCGGGGGGACACCGGGGAGCTGTTTTTT
TRBD2 TRBJ2-1 NA TRBV15 CATLAEGHGAEQFF TGTGCCACCCTAGCGGAGGGCCATGGGGCTGAGCAGTTCTTC
NA TRBJ1-5 NA TRBV27 CASSLLGGGNQPQHF TGTGCCAGCAGTTTATTGGGGGGTGGAAATCAGCCCCAGCATTTT
TRBD1 TRBJ1-1 NA TRBV9 CASSVQGGSNTEAFF TGTGCCAGCAGCGTACAAGGGGGCTCGAACACTGAAGCTTTCTTT
NA TRBJ1-6 NA TRBV19 CASSIETGRNSPLHF TGTGCCAGTAGTATAGAAACAGGTCGGAATTCACCCCTCCACTTT
TRBD2 TRBJ2-4 once TRBV29-1 CSVETSGVGNIQYF TGCAGCGTTGAGACTAGCGGGGTCGGGAACATTCAGTACTTC
NA TRBJ2-7 NA TRBV9 CASSPAFGGEQYF TGTGCCAGCAGCCCAGCGTTCGGGGGCGAGCAGTACTTC
TRBD1 TRBJ1-3 NA TRBV3-1/TRBV3-2 CASSQDQGPGGTGNTIYF TGTGCCAGCAGCCAAGATCAGGGACCAGGGGGGACTGGAAACACCATATATTTT
NA TRBJ2-3 NA TRBV6-5 CASSYGQGTDTQYF TGTGCCAGCAGTTACGGGCAGGGGACAGATACGCAGTATTTT
TRBD1 TRBJ1-5 NA TRBV2 CASRTGEGQPQHF TGTGCCAGCAGGACAGGGGAGGGACAGCCCCAGCATTTT
TRBD1 TRBJ1-4 NA TRBV11-1 CASSSRQGTNEKLFF TGTGCCAGCAGCTCACGACAGGGGACTAATGAAAAACTGTTTTTT
NA TRBJ1-3 NA TRBV9 CASSVGVQGSNTIYF TGTGCCAGCAGCGTAGGGGTCCAGGGATCAAACACCATATATTTT
NA TRBJ1-2 few TRBV10-3 CAISEEGGRDYGYTF TGTGCCATCAGTGAGGAAGGGGGACGGGACTATGGCTACACCTTC
NA TRBJ2-2 NA TRBV3-1/TRBV3-2 CASSQVGGAGELFF TGTGCCAGCAGCCAAGTTGGAGGGGCCGGGGAGCTGTTTTTT
NA TRBJ1-1 NA TRBV5-4 CASSLRGGLVNTEAFF TGTGCCAGCAGCTTGCGCGGAGGGCTGGTGAACACTGAAGCTTTCTTT